This is a list of T cell receptor beta chains from one sample in a study of T cells in Graves' hyperthyroidism and ophthalmopathy. From the multiplex PCR reads, TCRdb called clonotypes with MiXCR, one entry per CDR3 protein. The sample holds fewer than 750,000 distinct CDR3 sequences, roughly 15% seen once. Source material: blood. The source is a woman in her fifties or sixties with Graves' ophthalmopathy. CDR3s include the opening cysteine and the closing phenylalanine or tryptophan. Each record gives: CDR3 length, clone size, V gene, J gene, D gene, CDR3 DNA, CDR3 protein. A D gene is named only where the DNA matches it firmly. Size is stated for part of the rows, as once, few or many counts, or as a class when the clone is expanded.

16	many	TRBV24-1	TRBJ1-1	-	TGTGCCACCAGTGATTTGGTGGGTGCAGGCGGAACTGAAGCTTTCTTT	CATSDLVGAGGTEAFF
16	few	TRBV4-1	TRBJ2-5	TRBD1	TGCGCCAGCAGCCAGGAATGGACAGGGACCCAAGAGACCCAGTACTTC	CASSQEWTGTQETQYF
14	many	TRBV20-1	TRBJ1-2	-	TGCAGTGCTAGTGGTCAGGGCCTGGGTTATGGCTACACCTTC	CSASGQGLGYGYTF
15	-	TRBV5-1	TRBJ2-2	-	TGCGCCAGCAGCTTGTGGTCTAGCTTACCGGGGGAGCTGTTTTTT	CASSLWSSLPGELFF
15	-	TRBV19	TRBJ1-3	-	TGTGCCAGTAGTACCCAGGATGTCTCTGGAAACACCATATATTTT	CASSTQDVSGNTIYF
15	-	TRBV28	TRBJ1-2	TRBD1	TGTGCCAGCAGTCCTTGGTCAGGGGGCAGCCACGGCTACACCTTC	CASSPWSGGSHGYTF
14	many	TRBV28	TRBJ2-3	-	TGTGCCAGCAGTTTATTAGGGACTACAGATACGCAGTATTTT	CASSLLGTTDTQYF
13	few	TRBV6-2/TRBV6-3	TRBJ2-1	TRBD1	TGTGCCAGCAGGAAGGGGGCAGGTAATGAGCAGTTCTTC	CASRKGAGNEQFF
12	many	TRBV20-1	TRBJ1-1	-	TGCAGTGCCACGGACCAAAACACTGAAGCTTTCTTT	CSATDQNTEAFF
16	-	TRBV6-1	TRBJ1-5	-	TGTGCCAGCACCGGGGCCGCGGGGCAGCCCAATCAGCCCCAGCATTTT	CASTGAAGQPNQPQHF
12	many	TRBV11-3	TRBJ2-7	-	TGTGCCAGCAGCTTTGTGGTCTACGAGCAGTACTTC	CASSFVVYEQYF
16	-	TRBV20-1	TRBJ2-7	TRBD1	TGCAGTGCTAGAGGTATCCCAGGGGGATCCACCTACGAGCAGTACTTC	CSARGIPGGSTYEQYF
15	many	TRBV28	TRBJ2-5	-	TGTGCCAGCAGTCCCTCCACCAGGGGTGGGGAGACCCAGTACTTC	CASSPSTRGGETQYF
16	many	TRBV13	TRBJ2-1	-	TGTGCCAGCAGCTTATATGACCAGCGAGGGTACAATGAGCAGTTCTTC	CASSLYDQRGYNEQFF
14	few	TRBV6-5	TRBJ1-4	-	TGTGCCAGCAGTTACTCGATGAGAACTGAAAAACTGTTTTTT	CASSYSMRTEKLFF
14	many	TRBV6-1	TRBJ1-4	TRBD1	TGTGCCAGCAGGCACAAGACAGGGGATGAAAAACTGTTTTTT	CASRHKTGDEKLFF
17	once	TRBV27	TRBJ1-2	-	TGTGCCAGCGGTTTATCCATGATCGCTGGCCTAAACTATGGCTACACCTTC	CASGLSMIAGLNYGYTF
16	many	TRBV7-8	TRBJ2-5	TRBD2	TGTGCCAGCAGCTCCCGGGCTAGCGGCAGCCGTGAGACCCAGTACTTC	CASSSRASGSRETQYF
12	few	TRBV29-1	TRBJ1-5	-	TGCAGCGTCTCACAGGGAACGCAGCCCCAGCATTTT	CSVSQGTQPQHF
14	-	TRBV7-2	TRBJ1-5	-	TGTGCCAGCAGTTGGGCAGGCTACAATCAGCCCCAGCATTTT	CASSWAGYNQPQHF
13	many	TRBV7-8	TRBJ1-1	-	TGTGCCAGCAGCTTAGCGGCGGGCACTGAAGCTTTCTTT	CASSLAAGTEAFF
19	many	TRBV3-1	TRBJ2-1	TRBD1	TGTGCCAGCAGCCTCAGGACAGGGGGCAGTGGACTAACCTTCAATGAGCAGTTCTTC	CASSLRTGGSGLTFNEQFF
15	many	TRBV7-2	TRBJ2-7	-	TGTGCCAGCAGCTTCGAGCCTAGCAGAACCTACGAGCAGTACTTC	CASSFEPSRTYEQYF
16	-	TRBV5-1	TRBJ2-3	-	TGCGCCAGCAGAGACTCGTCCTCAACCCCCACAGATACGCAGTATTTT	CASRDSSSTPTDTQYF
15	-	TRBV6-1	TRBJ2-7	TRBD2	TGTGCCAGCAAAGAAGGGGCTAGCGGGAGTTACGAGCAGTACTTC	CASKEGASGSYEQYF
14	many	TRBV18	TRBJ1-1	-	TGTGCCAGCTCACCCGGACAGAGGAACACTGAAGCTTTCTTT	CASSPGQRNTEAFF
14	-	TRBV4-2	TRBJ1-2	-	TGTGCCAGCAGCCAAGATTGGGCAGGGGATGGCTACACCTTC	CASSQDWAGDGYTF
13	-	TRBV30	TRBJ1-2	TRBD1	TGTGCCTGGAGTGAAACAGGGGACTATGGCTACACCTTC	CAWSETGDYGYTF
15	-	TRBV7-9	TRBJ2-2	TRBD2	TGTGCCAGCGCGGAGAGCGGGAGGGGTACCGGGGAGCTGTTTTTT	CASAESGRGTGELFF
15	many	TRBV18	TRBJ1-4	-	TGTGCCAGCTCACCACGGTCAGGGTATGATGAAAAACTGTTTTTT	CASSPRSGYDEKLFF
12	-	TRBV28	TRBJ2-7	TRBD1	TGTGCCAGCACACAGGGGGACTACGAGCAGTACTTC	CASTQGDYEQYF
16	many	TRBV18	TRBJ2-2	TRBD1	TGTGCCAGCTCACCACAAAGACAGGGCAACACCGGGGAGCTGTTTTTT	CASSPQRQGNTGELFF
14	-	TRBV19	TRBJ1-1	TRBD1	TGTGCCAGTAATACAGGGGTATGGGACACTGAAGCTTTCTTT	CASNTGVWDTEAFF
11	many	TRBV7-9	TRBJ1-1	-	TGTGCCAGCAGCTTCATTACTGAAGCTTTCTTT	CASSFITEAFF